This entry is about one T cell receptor (beta chain). This clonotype occurred many times. Its antigen remains undetermined. No base qualities exist here, and no much larger clone lies one base off it. Taken with the paper, the label for time point translates to: after trial treatment. Reading the label with the study, this specimen's treatment or condition is: LDRT plus nivolumab, ipilimumab, low-dose cyclophosphamide and aspirin (RACIN trial). Donors were enrolled in RACIN, a single-arm phase I dose-escalation trial combining nivolumab, ipilimumab, aspirin, low-dose cyclophosphamide and low-dose radiotherapy. Patients with advanced, TIL-negative solid tumors were considered eligible. The data were obtained in a study of low-dose radiotherapy and immunotherapy resistance in tumors (dated by TCRdb to between 2021 and 2022). At the level of the whole study: In Cohort 1, 0.5 Gy per fraction was delivered every 2 weeks, and a total PTV dose of 6.5 Gy was prescribed. Patients in Cohort 2 were given 1 Gy per fraction every two weeks, for a total of 13 Gy across 26 weeks. Patients were given nivolumab as a 240 mg flat dose every two weeks and ipilimumab at 1 mg/kg every six weeks, with both drugs delivered intravenously. Every two weeks, patients got intravenous cyclophosphamide at 200 mg/m2, given one day ahead of each radiation and immunotherapy administration. Aspirin 300 mg was taken orally once daily by patients for four cycles, starting on cycle 1 day 1. The trial did not randomize participants into treatment groups. The translational analysis covered eight patients: three from the first dose cohort and the first five from the second dose cohort.

First-strand cDNA was synthesized using Superscript III and a set of TRAV- and TRBV-specific primers, so that both TCRalpha and TCRbeta chains were covered. An approximately 19-cycle PCR with Phusion amplified the TCRs, pairing a constant-region primer with the adapter that was attached to the V primers. Isolated mRNA was amplified with the MessageAmp II aRNA Amplification Kit, using a 16-hour in vitro transcription at 37°C. The Dynabeads mRNA DIRECT Purification Kit was used to isolate mRNA for TCR sequencing. Indexed Illumina adapters were added in a second roughly 25-cycle Phusion PCR, and the resulting products were purified with AMPure XP beads. An Illumina MiniSeq instrument was used to deep-sequence the TCRalpha and TCRbeta libraries. Turning to the authors' computational methods: Custom Perl scripts pooled TCR sequences encoding the same protein, removed out-of-frame sequences and computed each clonotype's abundance. TCR sequences supported by only a single read were excluded from analysis. Among the metrics used to describe the repertoires were Shannon entropy, Gini index, clonality, richness, and the frequency of TCRs shared between repertoires. TCRdb passed the public sequencing reads through fastp at Q25 and MiXCR, retaining productive beta sequences. Under each unique CDR3 protein, matching rows form one entry showing the most common genes and DNA. It is TCRdb's table, rather than the study itself, that gives the V and J calls and clone size. Here the sample has 30,000 to 45,000 distinct CDR3 sequences; under 25% occur a single time. The top ten clonotypes cover 9.2% of the sample.

The germline V gene sets CDR1 to MNHEY and CDR2 to SVGAGI. From V the trimming removes 8 bases and from J it removes 3 bases, while the gene matches leave 10 bases of the junction unaccounted for. Its CDR3 holds 15 amino acids, cysteine through phenylalanine. Of all the DNA, just the CDR3 is kept, 45 bases in frame from base 1. Rearrangement joined TRBV6-5 to TRBJ2-3; 8 middle bases align to TRBD2. The material was PBMCs, obtained after low-dose radiotherapy plus immunotherapy. This TCR came from a female donor with ovarian cancer. CDR3 protein: CASAQRGLVTDTQYF. Here is the DNA: TGTGCCAGCGCTCAGCGGGGACTAGTGACAGATACGCAGTATTTT.